A selection of T cell receptor beta chains follows, all from one sample in a study of shared clonotypes between healthy human individuals. The repertoire was sequenced with immunoSEQ multiplex PCR; TCRdb's copy has only in-frame clones and lacks some. The sample comprises approximately 1,500,000 clones, over 95% of which are singletons, and approximately 1.1% rests with the top ten. The sample was naive CD4+ T cells sorted from blood. Source of these receptors: a man aged 30 to 39 in good health. CDR3s include the opening cysteine and the closing phenylalanine or tryptophan. Fields, in order: CDR3 DNA, CDR3 protein, clone size, D gene, J gene, CDR3 length, V gene. The D gene is left open where the match is weak. Clone size is given for some rows only: seen once, a few or many times, or a class if the clone is expanded.

CDR3nt: TGTGCCACCCGACAGGGGAGGTGGACTGAAGCTTTCTTT
CDR3aa: CATRQGRWTEAFF
abundance: once
d_gene: TRBD1
j_gene: TRBJ1-1
len: 13
v_gene: TRBV6-1

CDR3nt: TGTGCCAGCAGCCACCCCCGGGGGAAACAAGTGAATGAGCAGTTCTTC
CDR3aa: CASSHPRGKQVNEQFF
abundance: NA
d_gene: NA
j_gene: TRBJ2-1
len: 16
v_gene: TRBV9

CDR3nt: TGTGCCAGCAGCCGAGCTCACGAGCAGTACTTC
CDR3aa: CASSRAHEQYF
abundance: NA
d_gene: NA
j_gene: TRBJ2-7
len: 11
v_gene: TRBV7-2

CDR3nt: TGTGCCAGCAGCTTAGTCGGGAGGGACGAGCAGTACTTC
CDR3aa: CASSLVGRDEQYF
abundance: NA
d_gene: TRBD2
j_gene: TRBJ2-7
len: 13
v_gene: TRBV7-2

CDR3nt: TGTGCCTGGAGCGACCTGCGGAACAGCGAGGGAGGCTACACCTTC
CDR3aa: CAWSDLRNSEGGYTF
abundance: NA
d_gene: NA
j_gene: TRBJ1-2
len: 15
v_gene: TRBV30

CDR3nt: TGCGCCAGCAGCGCTGACGGGACATACAATGAGCAGTTCTTC
CDR3aa: CASSADGTYNEQFF
abundance: NA
d_gene: NA
j_gene: TRBJ2-1
len: 14
v_gene: TRBV4-3

CDR3nt: TGTGCCATCAACGACGGGAGCTCCTACGAGCAGTACTTC
CDR3aa: CAINDGSSYEQYF
abundance: NA
d_gene: NA
j_gene: TRBJ2-7
len: 13
v_gene: TRBV10-3

CDR3nt: TGTGCCAGTAGTATTGGGACAGGGGTATACAATGAGCAGTTCTTC
CDR3aa: CASSIGTGVYNEQFF
abundance: NA
d_gene: TRBD1
j_gene: TRBJ2-1
len: 15
v_gene: TRBV19

CDR3nt: TGTGCCAGCAGCCCCGAAGGACTATACAATGAGCAGTTCTTC
CDR3aa: CASSPEGLYNEQFF
abundance: once
d_gene: NA
j_gene: TRBJ2-1
len: 14
v_gene: TRBV5-4

CDR3nt: TGTGCCAGCAGGGTTAGGGGGTCGAACACCGGGGAGCTGTTTTTT
CDR3aa: CASRVRGSNTGELFF
abundance: NA
d_gene: NA
j_gene: TRBJ2-2
len: 15
v_gene: TRBV6-1

CDR3nt: TGTGCCAGCAGCTTAGGTCAGGGGACCACCGGGGAGCTGTTTTTT
CDR3aa: CASSLGQGTTGELFF
abundance: NA
d_gene: NA
j_gene: TRBJ2-2
len: 15
v_gene: TRBV7-8

CDR3nt: TGTGCCACCAGCAGATCAATACCCGGGACAGGCGATGAAAAACTGTTTTTT
CDR3aa: CATSRSIPGTGDEKLFF
abundance: NA
d_gene: TRBD1
j_gene: TRBJ1-4
len: 17
v_gene: TRBV15

CDR3nt: TGTGCCAGCAGCGTAGCGGGAGATCCCTACAATGAGCAGTTCTTC
CDR3aa: CASSVAGDPYNEQFF
abundance: NA
d_gene: NA
j_gene: TRBJ2-1
len: 15
v_gene: TRBV9

CDR3nt: TGTGCCAGCATGAAGGACAGGGGATACGAGCAGTACTTC
CDR3aa: CASMKDRGYEQYF
abundance: few
d_gene: TRBD1
j_gene: TRBJ2-7
len: 13
v_gene: TRBV2

CDR3nt: TGTGCCAGTAGTACCTCGACGAGGACAGGAAACTACGAGCAGTACTTC
CDR3aa: CASSTSTRTGNYEQYF
abundance: NA
d_gene: TRBD1
j_gene: TRBJ2-7
len: 16
v_gene: TRBV19

CDR3nt: TGTGCCAGCAGCGTAGAGCCTGGCAGCTCCTACGAGCAGTACTTC
CDR3aa: CASSVEPGSSYEQYF
abundance: NA
d_gene: NA
j_gene: TRBJ2-7
len: 15
v_gene: TRBV9

CDR3nt: TGTGCCAGCCGGGGGAGCGGGAAAGCTACTAACACCGGGGAGCTGTTTTTT
CDR3aa: CASRGSGKATNTGELFF
abundance: NA
d_gene: TRBD2
j_gene: TRBJ2-2
len: 17
v_gene: TRBV5-4

CDR3nt: TGTGCCAGCAGCTTAGCCCGGGCTGGGGCCAACGTCCTGACTTTC
CDR3aa: CASSLARAGANVLTF
abundance: NA
d_gene: NA
j_gene: TRBJ2-6
len: 15
v_gene: TRBV7-9

CDR3nt: TGTGCCAGTAGCTTACCCCACGGGTTTGAGTATTTT
CDR3aa: CASSLPHGFEYF
abundance: NA
d_gene: NA
j_gene: TRBJ2-3
len: 12
v_gene: TRBV7-8

CDR3nt: TGTGCCAGCTCACCACCGGAGAACCAAGAGACCCAGTACTTC
CDR3aa: CASSPPENQETQYF
abundance: NA
d_gene: NA
j_gene: TRBJ2-5
len: 14
v_gene: TRBV18

CDR3nt: TGTGCCAGCAGTTTACCGATAGGGGGGGAGCAGTTCTTC
CDR3aa: CASSLPIGGEQFF
abundance: NA
d_gene: NA
j_gene: TRBJ2-1
len: 13
v_gene: TRBV27

CDR3nt: TGCGCCAGCAGCGGGGGACTAGCAGAGACCCAGTACTTC
CDR3aa: CASSGGLAETQYF
abundance: NA
d_gene: TRBD2
j_gene: TRBJ2-5
len: 13
v_gene: TRBV4-3

CDR3nt: TGCGCCAGCAGCCACATTCAAGATCACCTAAAGAAAAAACTGTTTTTT
CDR3aa: CASSHIQDHLKKKLFF
abundance: once
d_gene: NA
j_gene: TRBJ1-4
len: 16
v_gene: TRBV4-1

CDR3nt: TGCAGCGTTGTGCAGGGGGCTGAGGGGACCCAGTACTTC
CDR3aa: CSVVQGAEGTQYF
abundance: NA
d_gene: TRBD1
j_gene: TRBJ2-5
len: 13
v_gene: TRBV29-1

CDR3nt: TGTGCCAGCAGTTTCAGGGGTAGACGGGGGCTTACTAGTAGCAATCAGCCCCAGCATTTT
CDR3aa: CASSFRGRRGLTSSNQPQHF
abundance: NA
d_gene: NA
j_gene: TRBJ1-5
len: 20
v_gene: TRBV27

CDR3nt: TGTGCCAGCAGTGAAGCAGGAGGGAAGAGGGGAGAGACCCAGTACTTC
CDR3aa: CASSEAGGKRGETQYF
abundance: once
d_gene: NA
j_gene: TRBJ2-5
len: 16
v_gene: TRBV2

CDR3nt: TGTGCCAGCAGCTTGATAAGAGCAGGGGGTCGTGAAAAACTGTTTTTT
CDR3aa: CASSLIRAGGREKLFF
abundance: NA
d_gene: TRBD1
j_gene: TRBJ1-4
len: 16
v_gene: TRBV5-4

CDR3nt: TGCGCCAGCAGCTTGGCCGGGAACACCATATATTTT
CDR3aa: CASSLAGNTIYF
abundance: once
d_gene: NA
j_gene: TRBJ1-3
len: 12
v_gene: TRBV5-1

CDR3nt: TGTGCCAGTCCGGGACAGCGACACTACGAGCAGTACTTC
CDR3aa: CASPGQRHYEQYF
abundance: NA
d_gene: TRBD1
j_gene: TRBJ2-7
len: 13
v_gene: TRBV27

CDR3nt: TGTGCCAGCAGCTTACCATTGAAGGACAGGGTCAACGAGCAGTACTTC
CDR3aa: CASSLPLKDRVNEQYF
abundance: NA
d_gene: TRBD1
j_gene: TRBJ2-7
len: 16
v_gene: TRBV5-4

CDR3nt: TGTGCCAGCAGTCATCTCGGGGGCGGGGAGACCCAGTACTTC
CDR3aa: CASSHLGGGETQYF
abundance: NA
d_gene: NA
j_gene: TRBJ2-5
len: 14
v_gene: TRBV7-2

CDR3nt: TGCGCCAGCAGCTTGCTGCGGGAGTCGGGGTCGCAGTATTTT
CDR3aa: CASSLLRESGSQYF
abundance: NA
d_gene: TRBD2
j_gene: TRBJ2-3
len: 14
v_gene: TRBV5-1

CDR3nt: TGCGCCAGCAGTGAGTATTCTAGCGGGAGAGTACACAATGAGCAGTTCTTC
CDR3aa: CASSEYSSGRVHNEQFF
abundance: NA
d_gene: TRBD2
j_gene: TRBJ2-1
len: 17
v_gene: TRBV10-1